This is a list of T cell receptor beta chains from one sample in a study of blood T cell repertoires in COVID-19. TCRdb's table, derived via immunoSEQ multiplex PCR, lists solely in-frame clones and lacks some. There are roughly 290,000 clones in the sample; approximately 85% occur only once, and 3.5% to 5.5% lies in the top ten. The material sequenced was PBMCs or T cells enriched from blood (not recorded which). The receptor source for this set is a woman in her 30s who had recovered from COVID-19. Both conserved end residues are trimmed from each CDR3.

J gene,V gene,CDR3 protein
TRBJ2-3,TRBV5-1,ASSLAPGLAGKTDTQY
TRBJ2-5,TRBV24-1,ATSDPGQGQETQY
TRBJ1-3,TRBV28,ASSAEGGCGNTIY
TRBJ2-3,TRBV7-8,ASSPPVGRPSTDTQY
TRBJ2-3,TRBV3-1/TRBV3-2,ASSHLRMTSTDTQY
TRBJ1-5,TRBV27,ASSLSDRGHQPQH
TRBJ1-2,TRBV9,ASSGARGDGYT
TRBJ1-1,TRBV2,ASSDQGDTEAF
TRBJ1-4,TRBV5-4,ASSSLDLDRGGEKLF
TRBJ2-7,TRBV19,ASRGLGQGAREQY
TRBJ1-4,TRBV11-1,ASSLRLGGDNEKLF
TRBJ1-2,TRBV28,ATASSGGTGNYGYT
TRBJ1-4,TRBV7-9,ASSLNAGGGRNEKLF
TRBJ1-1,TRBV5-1,ASSFLVRQAASKNTEAF
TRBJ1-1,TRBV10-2,ASSPGINGVVAF
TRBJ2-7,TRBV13,ASSLDRGHEQY
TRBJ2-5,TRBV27,ASSPGPRSSGETQY
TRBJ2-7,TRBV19,ASSITVDRTYEQY
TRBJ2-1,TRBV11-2,ASKQGRDVGGEQF
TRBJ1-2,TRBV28,ASSLGGGDLLGYGYT
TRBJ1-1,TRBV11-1,ASSPTLGVNTEAF
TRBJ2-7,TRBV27,ASSPPPYRQVKSHLEQY
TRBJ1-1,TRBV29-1,SVAQGNTEAF
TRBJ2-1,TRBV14,ASSQAIGLAGGRYGEQF
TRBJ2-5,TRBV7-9,ASSLRGAQETQY
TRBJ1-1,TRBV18,ASSPTGMNTEAF
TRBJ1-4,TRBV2,ASSTEEKLF
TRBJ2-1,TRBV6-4,ASSPRQGATNEQF
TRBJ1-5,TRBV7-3,ENQITMAGSAVSPQH
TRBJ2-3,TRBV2,ASKEESTDTQY
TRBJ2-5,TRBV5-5,ASDQNPTSLQETQY
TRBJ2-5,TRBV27,ASRKTGSGETQY
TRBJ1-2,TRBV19,ASSLASGQSYGYT
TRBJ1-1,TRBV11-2,ASIRTGPNTEAF
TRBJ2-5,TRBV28,ASSSWTGQETQY
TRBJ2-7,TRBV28,ASSPTGLGVYEQY
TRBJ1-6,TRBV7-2,ASSLSTGTNSPLH
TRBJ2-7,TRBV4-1,ASSPRTGVYHEQY
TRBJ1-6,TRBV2,ASSTGFSNSPLH
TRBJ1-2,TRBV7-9,ASSPGRDRGSGYT
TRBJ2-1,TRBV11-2,ASSRSAGERNEQF
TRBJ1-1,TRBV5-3,ARRGGGQAF
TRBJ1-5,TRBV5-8,ASSLGAGFSNQPQH
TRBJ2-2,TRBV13,ASTGGGIGELF